Listed here are 3 T cell receptor beta chains from one sample, sequenced in a study of metastatic and nonmetastatic thyroid tumors. TCRdb re-analyzed the PCR reads through MiXCR. In the table there are more than 85,000 clones, roughly 8.6% of which are singletons. All patients reached thyroid surgery having received no treatment beforehand. Sequences were obtained from blood. Receptors originate from a female donor with papillary thyroid cancer or a benign thyroid nodule (not recorded which). Some clones in this sample may be carry-over from other donors' samples.

For this clone: A single base separates this from a much larger clone, so it may be a read error. The chain carries TRBV5-1 and TRBJ2-1; tentatively, D is TRBD1 or TRBD2 (6 bases each). CDR3 length equals 15 residues. Germline loops: CDR1 SGHRS, CDR2 YFSETQ. CDR3 sequence: CASILGGREHNEQFF. CDR3 in DNA: TGCGCCAGCATCTTGGGGGGCAGGGAGCACAATGAGCAGTTCTTC.

In its sample, this clone was seen a few times. This chain uses TRBV20-1 with TRBJ1-5; D is perhaps TRBD1 (6 bases). Germline assignment: CDR1 DFQATT and CDR2 SNEGSKA (reference sequence). The ends were cut back, 3 bases at V and 4 bases at J, with 16 bases in the middle. CDR3 size: 15 residues. CDR3 nucleotide sequence: TGCAGTGCTAGTAGGGTTCAGGGGTTTAATCAGCCCCAGCATTTT. Amino acids: CSASRVQGFNQPQHF.

Only a few counts were recorded for this clone. V usage is TRBV5-1 and J usage is TRBJ2-5, with D hard to call. The length of the CDR3 is 14 residues. The germline gives CDR1 SGHRS, CDR2 YFSETQ. Trimming took 2 bases from V and 5 from J, leaving 13 bases between them. CDR3 amino acids: CASSFDSVAETQYF. CDR3 in DNA: TGCGCCAGCAGCTTCGATTCAGTGGCGGAGACCCAGTACTTC.